This T cell receptor beta chain was retrieved from a study of cytomegalovirus exposure and HLA in healthy donors. 60 Vbeta and 13 Jbeta primers were used in PCR. Assay: immunoSEQ multiplex PCR; the TCRdb copy retains only in-frame clones and omits some. The table has around 94,000 clones, 78% seen once. Notes on the study in general: There were 164 TCR beta chains listed as cytomegalovirus-associated. There were several of the most significant clusters that appeared linked to common viral pathogens in a later analysis. Based on reports, TCR beta sequences accurately predicted HLA-A and HLA-B alleles for most subjects.

This clone was detected only a few times. The antigen remains unidentified. Germline loops: CDR1 LNHDA, CDR2 SQIVND (reference sequence). This CDR3 has 15 amino acids. Trimming took off 5 bases at V and 5 bases at J, with 16 bases between the two ends. The chain couples TRBV19 to TRBJ1-5; a weak D match, TRBD1 (6 bases). This receptor was taken from a male donor in good health and CMV-seropositive. What was sequenced was PBMCs. As DNA, the CDR3 is TGTGCCAGTAGTCTCCGGGACACCAGTCATCAGCCCCAGCATTTT. Its translation is CASSLRDTSHQPQHF.